Included here is one T cell receptor (beta chain) sequence, with context. What it binds is not known. The source of the sample is a study of vaccination and CD4 T cells after COVID-19. Study at large: Nasal swab PCR identified SARS-CoV-2 in the convalescent patients, of whom roughly ten were mild and one severe.

CDR1 is KGHSH and CDR2 is LQKENI in the germline V gene. V gave up 4 bases and J gave up 1 base, with 10 bases separating them. CDR3 size: 14 residues. Sequenced with the Oncomine TCR Beta short-read assay was DNA taken from cultured CD4+ T cells. Via MiXCR, TCRdb re-called the PCR reads, giving one row per CDR3 protein. Of 16,000 or so distinct CDR3 sequences in the sample, around 55% were seen once. The time point is: late sampling 161 to 241 days after vaccination in three convalescent patients. Documented treatment: 10-day PBMC culture with coronavirus spike peptide pools or control peptides (ViraFEST assay).

Specimen: CD4+ T cells from blood, cultured in vitro, collected about 7 months after SARS-CoV-2 vaccination. This rearrangement joins TRBV18 to TRBJ2-5; D is unclear. The sequence was collected from a human donor who had recovered from COVID-19. This chain's CDR3 is CASSRLGAQETQYF. The CDR3 DNA reads TGTGCCAGCTCACGTCTCGGCGCCCAAGAGACCCAGTACTTC.